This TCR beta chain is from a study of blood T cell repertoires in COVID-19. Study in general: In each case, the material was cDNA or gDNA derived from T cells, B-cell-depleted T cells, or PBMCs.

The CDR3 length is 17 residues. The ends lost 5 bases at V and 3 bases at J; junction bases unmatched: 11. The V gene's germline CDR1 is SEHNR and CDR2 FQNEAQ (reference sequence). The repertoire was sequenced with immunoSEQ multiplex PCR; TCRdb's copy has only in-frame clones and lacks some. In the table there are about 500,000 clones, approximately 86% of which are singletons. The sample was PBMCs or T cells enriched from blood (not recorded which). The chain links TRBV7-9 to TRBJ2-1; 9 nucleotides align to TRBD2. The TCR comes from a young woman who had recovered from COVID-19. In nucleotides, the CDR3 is TGTGCCAGCAGCCTACAAGCGGGGGGCCTTCTCTACAATGAGCAGTTCTTC. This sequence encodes CASSLQAGGLLYNEQFF.